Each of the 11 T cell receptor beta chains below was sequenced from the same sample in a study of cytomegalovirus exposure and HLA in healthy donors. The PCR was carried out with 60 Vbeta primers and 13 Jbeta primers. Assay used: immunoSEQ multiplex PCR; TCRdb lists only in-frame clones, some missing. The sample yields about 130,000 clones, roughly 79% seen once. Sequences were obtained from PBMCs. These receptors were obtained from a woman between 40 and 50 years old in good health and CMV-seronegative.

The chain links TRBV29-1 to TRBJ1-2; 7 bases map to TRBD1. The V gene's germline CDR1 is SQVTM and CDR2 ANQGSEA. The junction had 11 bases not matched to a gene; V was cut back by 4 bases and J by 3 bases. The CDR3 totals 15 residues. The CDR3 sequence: CSVVRRQGGDYGYTF. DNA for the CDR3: TGCAGCGTTGTCCGCCGACAGGGAGGTGACTATGGCTACACCTTC.

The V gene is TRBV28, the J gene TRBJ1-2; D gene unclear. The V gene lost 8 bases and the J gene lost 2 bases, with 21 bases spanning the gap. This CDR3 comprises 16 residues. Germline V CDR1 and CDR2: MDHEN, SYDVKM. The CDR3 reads CASSPSWASQNYGYTF. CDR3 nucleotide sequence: TGTGCCAGCTCCCCCTCTTGGGCCTCACAGAACTATGGCTACACCTTC.

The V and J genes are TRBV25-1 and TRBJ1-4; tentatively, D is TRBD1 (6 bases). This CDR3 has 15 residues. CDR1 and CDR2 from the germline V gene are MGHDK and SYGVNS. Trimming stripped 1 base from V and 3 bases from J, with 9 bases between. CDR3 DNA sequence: TGTGCCAGCAGTGAATTGGACAGCCCTAATGAAAAACTGTTTTTT. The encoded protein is CASSELDSPNEKLFF.

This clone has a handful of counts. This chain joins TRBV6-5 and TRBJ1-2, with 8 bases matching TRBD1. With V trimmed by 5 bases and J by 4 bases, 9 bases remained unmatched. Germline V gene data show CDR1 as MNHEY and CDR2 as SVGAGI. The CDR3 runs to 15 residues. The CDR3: CASSPWTGPLYGYTF. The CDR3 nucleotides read TGTGCCAGCAGTCCTTGGACAGGGCCGCTCTATGGCTACACCTTC.

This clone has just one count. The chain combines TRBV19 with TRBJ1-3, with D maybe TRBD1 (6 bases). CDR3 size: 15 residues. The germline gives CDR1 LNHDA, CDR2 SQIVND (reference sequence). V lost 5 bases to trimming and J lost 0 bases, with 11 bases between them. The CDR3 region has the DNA TGTGCCAGTAGTTGGGACACCGGCTCTGGAAACACCATATATTTT. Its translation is CASSWDTGSGNTIYF.

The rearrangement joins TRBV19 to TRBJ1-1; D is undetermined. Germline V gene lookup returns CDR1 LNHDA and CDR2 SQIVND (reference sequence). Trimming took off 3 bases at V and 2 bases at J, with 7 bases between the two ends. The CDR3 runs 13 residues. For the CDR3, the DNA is TGTGCCAGTAGTATTATGAGAAACACTGAAGCTTTCTTT. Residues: CASSIMRNTEAFF.

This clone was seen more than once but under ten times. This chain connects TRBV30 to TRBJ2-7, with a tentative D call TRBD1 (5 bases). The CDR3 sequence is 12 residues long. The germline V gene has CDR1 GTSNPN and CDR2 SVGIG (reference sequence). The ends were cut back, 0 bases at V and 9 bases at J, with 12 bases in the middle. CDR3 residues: CAWSVAGMRQYF. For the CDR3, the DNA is TGTGCCTGGAGTGTAGCAGGGATGAGGCAGTACTTC. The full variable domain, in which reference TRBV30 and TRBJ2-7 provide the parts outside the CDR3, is SQTIHQWPATLVQPVGSPLSLECTVEGTSNPNLYWYRQAAGRGLQLLFYSVGIGQISSEVPQNLSASRPQDRQFILSSKKLLLSDSGFYLCAWSVAGMRQYFGPGTRLTVT.

The CDR3 coding sequence is TGTGCCAGCGGGCCAGACGCTGGATATGGCTACACCTTC. Translating it yields CASGPDAGYGYTF. The V call is TRBV7-3, the J call TRBJ1-2; D uncertain. The ends were cut back, 8 bases at V and 5 bases at J, with 15 bases in the middle. Per germline, CDR1 SGHTA and CDR2 FQGTGA. The CDR3 loop spans 13 amino acids.

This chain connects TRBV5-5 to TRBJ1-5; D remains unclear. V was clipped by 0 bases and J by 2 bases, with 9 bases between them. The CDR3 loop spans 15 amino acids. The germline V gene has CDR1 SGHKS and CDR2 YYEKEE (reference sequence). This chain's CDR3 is CASSLGGPGNQPQHF. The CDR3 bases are TGTGCCAGCAGCTTGGGAGGGCCGGGCAATCAGCCCCAGCATTTT.

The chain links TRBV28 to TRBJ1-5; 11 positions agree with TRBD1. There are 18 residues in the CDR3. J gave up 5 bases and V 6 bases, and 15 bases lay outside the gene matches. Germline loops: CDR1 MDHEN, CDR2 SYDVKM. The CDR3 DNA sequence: TGTGCCAGCAGCATAGGGGTGGGTCGGACAGGGGGCGATCAGCCCCAGCATTTT. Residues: CASSIGVGRTGGDQPQHF.

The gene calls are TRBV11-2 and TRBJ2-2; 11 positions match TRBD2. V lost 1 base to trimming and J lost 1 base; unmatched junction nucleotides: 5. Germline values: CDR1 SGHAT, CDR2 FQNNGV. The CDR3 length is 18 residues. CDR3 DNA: TGTGCCAGCAGCTTAGGAATACTAGCGGGGGAGAACACCGGGGAGCTGTTTTTT. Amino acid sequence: CASSLGILAGENTGELFF.